Reported below is one TCR beta chain. Its antigen is currently unknown. Diagnostic criteria defined recently for definite or probable disease were met by the Susac syndrome patients. This sample is drawn from a study of CD8 T cells in Susac syndrome. RNA, at 0.5 to 1 ug, was reverse transcribed with random hexamers. The immunoSEQ assay covered 54 Vbeta and 13 Jbeta segments for CDR3. A single record per CDR3 protein comes from TCRdb applying MiXCR to the immunoSEQ multiplex PCR reads. Among over 150,000 distinct CDR3 sequences listed, around 96% were seen once. Study-wide results and caveats: In its TCR sequencing and HLA analysis, the study acknowledged that the number of individuals was relatively small.

With 2 bases removed from V and 6 bases from J, the gap between germline ends came to 19 bases. The CDR3 sequence is 16 residues long. Germline assignment: CDR1 DFQATT and CDR2 SNEGSKA (reference sequence). This chain connects TRBV20-1 to TRBJ2-2; no definite D call. This clonotype was obtained from a human donor with Susac syndrome. Sequencing input: CD4+ T cells from PBMCs. The CDR3, as DNA: TGCAGTGCTAGAAGCCGGTGGAGTACTCGTTCCGGGGAGCTGTTTTTT. Translated: CSARSRWSTRSGELFF.